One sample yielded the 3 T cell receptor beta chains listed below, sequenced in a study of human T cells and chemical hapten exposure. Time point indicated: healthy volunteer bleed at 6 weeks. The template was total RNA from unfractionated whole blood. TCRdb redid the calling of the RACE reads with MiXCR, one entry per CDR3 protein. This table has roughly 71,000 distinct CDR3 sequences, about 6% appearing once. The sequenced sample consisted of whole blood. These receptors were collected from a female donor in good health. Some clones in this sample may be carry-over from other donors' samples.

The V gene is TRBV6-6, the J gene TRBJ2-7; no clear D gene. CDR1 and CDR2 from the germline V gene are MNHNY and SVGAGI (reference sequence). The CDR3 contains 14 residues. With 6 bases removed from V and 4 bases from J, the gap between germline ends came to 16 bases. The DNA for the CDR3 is TGTGCCAGCAGGGGCTCCACCAAGCAATACGAGCAGTACTTC. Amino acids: CASRGSTKQYEQYF.

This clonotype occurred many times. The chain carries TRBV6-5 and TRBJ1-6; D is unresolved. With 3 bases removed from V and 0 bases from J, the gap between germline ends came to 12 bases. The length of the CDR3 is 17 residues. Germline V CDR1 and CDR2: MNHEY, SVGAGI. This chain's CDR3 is CASSYGSRSSYNSPLHF. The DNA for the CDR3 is TGTGCCAGCAGTTATGGTAGCCGAAGCTCCTATAATTCACCCCTCCACTTT.

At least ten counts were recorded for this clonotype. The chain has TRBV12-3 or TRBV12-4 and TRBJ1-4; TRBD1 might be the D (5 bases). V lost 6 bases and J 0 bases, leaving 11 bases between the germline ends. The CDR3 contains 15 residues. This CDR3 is CASRQDSTTNEKLFF. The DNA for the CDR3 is TGTGCCAGCAGACAAGACAGTACAACTAATGAAAAACTGTTTTTT.